This T cell receptor (beta chain) is drawn from a study of blood T cell repertoires in COVID-19. On the study more broadly: Samples representing acute and convalescent COVID-19 were sourced from the United States, Italy and Spain. PBMCs, B-cell-depleted T cells, or T cells were the source of the cDNA or gDNA that made up the material.

This CDR3 region has 19 residues. Germline V CDR1 and CDR2: MNHEY, SMNVEV (reference sequence). V lost 4 bases, J lost 1 base, and 11 bases stayed unmatched. Seattle-derived patients entered the study during active infection and were followed longitudinally. Original methodology: Cell counts per sample came from amplifying reference gene primers. This table comes from immunoSEQ multiplex PCR, and its TCRdb copy is limited to in-frame clones, with some not included. V and J calls plus clone size are reproduced from that table; the DNA served to infer D and trimming. The sample shows over 200,000 clones, 90% to 95% of them seen only once.

The source material was peripheral blood. This clonotype originated in a man aged 60-69 years with COVID-19, enrolled during active disease. The rearrangement joins TRBV27 to TRBJ2-6; TRBD1 aligns across 9 bases. The CDR3 region is CASSSPGQGIRSGANVLTF. Here the CDR3 DNA reads TGTGCCAGCAGTTCCCCCGGACAGGGGATACGTTCTGGGGCCAACGTCCTGACTTTC.